The clone carrying this TCR beta chain was counted ten times or more. A single record per CDR3 protein comes from TCRdb applying MiXCR to the 5' RACE reads. The table records tens of thousands of distinct CDR3 sequences, about 6% of them present only once. This entry is derived from a study of early T cells in non-severe SARS-CoV-2 infection. Per the germline V gene, CDR1 is MNHEY and CDR2 is SVGAGI. The CDR3 totals 15 residues. V lost 5 bases and J 7 bases, leaving 18 bases between the germline ends. The source is an adult who was a healthcare worker with PCR-confirmed SARS-CoV-2 infection or an uninfected control (not recorded which). This chain links TRBV6-5 with TRBJ1-5, with D unclear. The sequencing input was whole blood. The CDR3 region is CASSGRMGGGQPQHF. The CDR3 nucleotides read TGTGCCAGCAGTGGACGGATGGGAGGAGGACAGCCCCAGCATTTT.